This T cell receptor beta chain was sequenced during a study of CD8+CD57+ T cells in acquired aplastic anemia. Study overall: Isolated CD4+ and CD8+ cells, once sorted, yielded DNA averaging around 2.9 ug. General study findings and limits: Any difference that existed in CD8+ Simpson's diversity between patients and controls was not significant.

Sequencing was done on patients that had shown CD8+CD57+ cell expansion by flow cytometry. The enrolled patients all had severe acquired aplastic anemia. Prior therapy had not been administered to any patient at the time of blood sampling. TCR beta VDJ and CDR3 were profiled, and genomic DNA was the template. TCRdb re-derived calls from the reads in MiXCR, one entry per CDR3 protein. The sample includes approximately 120,000 distinct CDR3 sequences, about 40% of them seen just once. Per the germline V gene, CDR1 is ENHRY and CDR2 is SYGVKD. V shed 5 bases and J 7 bases; nucleotides not matched to a gene: 11. The CDR3 is made up of 16 amino acids. Points on this clonotype: The antigen is unknown.

This TCR was sampled from a human donor with aplastic anemia. Sample: sorted CD4+, CD8+, or CD8+CD57+ T cells (not recorded which) from PBMCs. This chain links TRBV10-3 with TRBJ1-6, with 7 bases that match TRBD1. The CDR3 DNA sequence: TGTGCCATCAGTACCGCCAGGGACAGTCGAAATTCACCCCTCCACTTT. It yields the protein CAISTARDSRNSPLHF.